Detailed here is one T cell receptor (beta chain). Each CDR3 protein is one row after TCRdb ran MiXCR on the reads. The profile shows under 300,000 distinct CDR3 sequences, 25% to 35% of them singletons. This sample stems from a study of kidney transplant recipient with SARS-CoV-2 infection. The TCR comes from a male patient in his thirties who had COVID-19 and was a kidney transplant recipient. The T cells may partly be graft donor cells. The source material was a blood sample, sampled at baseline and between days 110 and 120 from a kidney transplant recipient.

The CDR3 region is CASGRALSARKTYGYTF. CDR3 nucleotides: TGTGCCAGCGGCAGGGCTCTTTCAGCTCGAAAGACCTATGGCTACACCTTC. V and J are TRBV7-4 and TRBJ1-2; weak D call: TRBD1 (5 bases). The CDR3 contains 17 residues. Germline values: CDR1 SGHVT, CDR2 SQSDAQ. V was trimmed by 8 bases and J by 4 bases, leaving 26 bases between them.